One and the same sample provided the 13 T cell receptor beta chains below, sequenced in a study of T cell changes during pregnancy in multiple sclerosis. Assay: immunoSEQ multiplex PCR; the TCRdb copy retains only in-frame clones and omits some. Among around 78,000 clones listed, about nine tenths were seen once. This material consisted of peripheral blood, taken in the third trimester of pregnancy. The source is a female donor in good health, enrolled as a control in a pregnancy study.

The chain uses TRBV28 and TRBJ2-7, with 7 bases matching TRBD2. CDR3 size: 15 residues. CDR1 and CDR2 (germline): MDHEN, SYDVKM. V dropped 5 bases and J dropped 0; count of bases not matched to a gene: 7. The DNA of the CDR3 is TGTGCCAGCAGTCCCGGGGGGTACCACTCCTACGAGCAGTACTTC. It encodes CASSPGGYHSYEQYF.

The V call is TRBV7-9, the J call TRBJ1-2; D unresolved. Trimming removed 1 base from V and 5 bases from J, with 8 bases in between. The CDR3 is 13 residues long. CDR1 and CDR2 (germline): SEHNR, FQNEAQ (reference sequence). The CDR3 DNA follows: TGTGCCAGCAGCTTAGGAGGCTTTTATGGCTACACCTTC. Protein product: CASSLGGFYGYTF.

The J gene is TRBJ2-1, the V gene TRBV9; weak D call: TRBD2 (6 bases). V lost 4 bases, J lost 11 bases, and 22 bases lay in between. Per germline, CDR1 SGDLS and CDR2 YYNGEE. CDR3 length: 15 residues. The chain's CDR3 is CASSLQGPSATKQFF. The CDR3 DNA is TGTGCCAGCAGCCTTCAGGGTCCTAGCGCGACCAAGCAGTTCTTC. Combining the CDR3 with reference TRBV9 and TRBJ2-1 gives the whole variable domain DSGVTQTPKHLITATGQRVTLRCSPRSGDLSVYWYQQSLDQGLQFLIQYYNGEERAKGNILERFSAQQFPDLHSELNLSSLELGDSALYFCASSLQGPSATKQFFGPGTRLTVL.

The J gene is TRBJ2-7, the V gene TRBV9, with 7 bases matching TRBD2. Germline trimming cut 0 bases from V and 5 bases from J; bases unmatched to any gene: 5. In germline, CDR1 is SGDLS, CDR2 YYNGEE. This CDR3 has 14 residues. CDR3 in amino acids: CASSVGLAGDEQYF. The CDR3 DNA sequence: TGTGCCAGCAGCGTAGGACTAGCAGGCGACGAGCAGTACTTC.

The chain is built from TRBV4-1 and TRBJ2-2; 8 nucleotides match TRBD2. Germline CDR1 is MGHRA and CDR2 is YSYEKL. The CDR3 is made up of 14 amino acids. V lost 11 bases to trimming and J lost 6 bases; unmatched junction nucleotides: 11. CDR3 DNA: TGCGCCTCCGGGACCGGGGGGGCTTCCGGGGAGCTGTTTTTT. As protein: CASGTGGASGELFF.

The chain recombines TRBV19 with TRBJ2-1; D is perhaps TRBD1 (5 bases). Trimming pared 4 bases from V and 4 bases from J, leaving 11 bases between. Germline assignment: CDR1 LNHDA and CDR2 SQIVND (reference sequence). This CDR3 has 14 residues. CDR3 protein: CASSTIDRYNEQFF. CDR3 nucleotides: TGTGCCAGTAGTACTATTGACAGATACAATGAGCAGTTCTTC.

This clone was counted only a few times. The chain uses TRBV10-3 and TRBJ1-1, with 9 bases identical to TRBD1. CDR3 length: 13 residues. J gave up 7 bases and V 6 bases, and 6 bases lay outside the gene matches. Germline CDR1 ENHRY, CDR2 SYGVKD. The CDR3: CAISRTGEDEAFF. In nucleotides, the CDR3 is TGTGCCATCAGCCGGACAGGGGAGGATGAAGCTTTCTTT.

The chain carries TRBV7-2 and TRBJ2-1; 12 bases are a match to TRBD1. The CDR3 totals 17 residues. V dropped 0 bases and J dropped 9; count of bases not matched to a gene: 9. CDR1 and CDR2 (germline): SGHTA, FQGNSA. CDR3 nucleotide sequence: TGTGCCAGCAGCTTAGCGGGGGGGACAGGGGGCAGGGGTGAGCAGTTCTTC. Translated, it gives CASSLAGGTGGRGEQFF.

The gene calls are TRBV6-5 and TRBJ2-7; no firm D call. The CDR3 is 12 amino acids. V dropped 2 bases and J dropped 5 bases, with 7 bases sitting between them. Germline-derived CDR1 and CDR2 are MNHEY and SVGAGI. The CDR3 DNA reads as TGTGCCAGCAGTTACCCCAGGAACGAGCAGTACTTC. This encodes CASSYPRNEQYF.

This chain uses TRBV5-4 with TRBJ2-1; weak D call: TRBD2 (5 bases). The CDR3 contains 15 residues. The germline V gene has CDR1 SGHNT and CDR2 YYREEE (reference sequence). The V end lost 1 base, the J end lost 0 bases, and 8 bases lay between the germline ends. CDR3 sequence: CASSLIGSSYNEQFF. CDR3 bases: TGTGCCAGCAGCTTGATAGGGAGCTCCTACAATGAGCAGTTCTTC.

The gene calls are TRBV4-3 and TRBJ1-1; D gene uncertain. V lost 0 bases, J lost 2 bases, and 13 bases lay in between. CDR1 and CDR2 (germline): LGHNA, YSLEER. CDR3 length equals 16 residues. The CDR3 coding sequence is TGCGCCAGCAGCCAAGATTTGGCCTCCCACAACACTGAAGCTTTCTTT. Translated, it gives CASSQDLASHNTEAFF.

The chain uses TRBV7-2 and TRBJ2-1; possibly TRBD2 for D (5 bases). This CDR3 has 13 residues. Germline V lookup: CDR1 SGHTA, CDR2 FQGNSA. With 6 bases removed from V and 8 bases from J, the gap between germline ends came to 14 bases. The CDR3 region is CASRPTSFDEQFF. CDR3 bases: TGTGCCAGCAGACCCACTAGTTTCGATGAGCAGTTCTTC.

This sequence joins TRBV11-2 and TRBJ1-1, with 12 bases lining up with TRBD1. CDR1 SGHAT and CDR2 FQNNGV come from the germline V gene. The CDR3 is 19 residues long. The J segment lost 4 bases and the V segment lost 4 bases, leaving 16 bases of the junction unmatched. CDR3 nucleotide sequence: TGTGCCAGCAGCTCGCGGCGGGGACAGGGGGCGAGGAGGGGCACTGAAGCTTTCTTT. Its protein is CASSSRRGQGARRGTEAFF.